This T cell receptor (beta chain) originates from a study of shared clonotypes between healthy human individuals. Study-wide findings and caveats: Blood was the sole source, and tissue repertoires probably differ. Owing to a small donor count, the genetic and exposure-history diversity represented was limited.

Using immunoSEQ multiplex PCR, the repertoire was profiled, and TCRdb retains in-frame clones only, with some absent. The sample records 600,000 or so clones, roughly 98% being singletons. On this clone: Its target is unknown.

CD8 cells classed as naive were CD45RO-negative and positively selected for CCR7, excluding terminally differentiated effector memory CD45RA+ cells. The ends were cut back, 4 bases at V and 3 bases at J, with 16 bases in the middle. Looked up from germline, CDR1 is SEHNR and CDR2 is FQNEAQ (reference sequence). The CDR3 has 15 amino acids. The rearrangement uses TRBV7-9 and TRBJ2-7; perhaps D is TRBD1 or TRBD2 (5 bases each). Material for sequencing was naive CD8+ T cells sorted from blood. This TCR derives from a man aged 25-45 years in good health. In nucleotides, the CDR3 is TGTGCCAGCAGCTCACAAAGGAAGGGGAGCTACGAGCAGTACTTC. This gives the protein CASSSQRKGSYEQYF.